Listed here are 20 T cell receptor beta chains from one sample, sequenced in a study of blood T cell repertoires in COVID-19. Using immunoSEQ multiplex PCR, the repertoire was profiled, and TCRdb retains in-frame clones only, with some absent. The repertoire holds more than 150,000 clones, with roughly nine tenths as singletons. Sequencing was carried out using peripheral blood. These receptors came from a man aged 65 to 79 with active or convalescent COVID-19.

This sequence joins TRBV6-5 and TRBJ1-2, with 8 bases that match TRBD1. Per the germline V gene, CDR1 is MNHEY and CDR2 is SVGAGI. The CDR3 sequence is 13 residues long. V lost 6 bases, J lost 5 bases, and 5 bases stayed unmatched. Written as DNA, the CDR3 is TGTGCCAGCAGGAAGGACAGGGCTTATGGCTACACCTTC. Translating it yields CASRKDRAYGYTF.

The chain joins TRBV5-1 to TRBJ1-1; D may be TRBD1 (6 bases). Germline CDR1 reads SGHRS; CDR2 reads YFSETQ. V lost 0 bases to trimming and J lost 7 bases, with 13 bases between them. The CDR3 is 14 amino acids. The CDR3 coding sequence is TGCGCCAGCAGCTTGGAGGCAGGGGTTAGTGAAGCTTTCTTT. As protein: CASSLEAGVSEAFF.

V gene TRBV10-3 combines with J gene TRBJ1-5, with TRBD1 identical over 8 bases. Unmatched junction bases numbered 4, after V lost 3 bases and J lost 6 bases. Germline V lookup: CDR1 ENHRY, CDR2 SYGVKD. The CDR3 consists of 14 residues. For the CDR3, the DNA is TGTGCCATCAGTGATGGACAGGGACCTCAGCCCCAGCATTTT. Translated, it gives CAISDGQGPQPQHF.

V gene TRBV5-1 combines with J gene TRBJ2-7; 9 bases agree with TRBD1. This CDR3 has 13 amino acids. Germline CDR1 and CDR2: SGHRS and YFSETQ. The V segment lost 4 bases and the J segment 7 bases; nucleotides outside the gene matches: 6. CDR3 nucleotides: TGCGCCAGCAGCCTAGGGACAGGGAGTGAGCAGTACTTC. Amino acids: CASSLGTGSEQYF.

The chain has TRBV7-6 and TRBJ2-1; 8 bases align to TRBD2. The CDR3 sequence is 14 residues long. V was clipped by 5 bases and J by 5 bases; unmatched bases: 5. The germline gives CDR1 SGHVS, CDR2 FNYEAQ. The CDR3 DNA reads TGTGCCAGCAGCAAGACTAGCGCCCACAATGAGCAGTTCTTC. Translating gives CASSKTSAHNEQFF.

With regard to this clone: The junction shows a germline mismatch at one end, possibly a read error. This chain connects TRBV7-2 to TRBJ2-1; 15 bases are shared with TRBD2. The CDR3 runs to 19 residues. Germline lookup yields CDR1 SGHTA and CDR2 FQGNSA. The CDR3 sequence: CANSHGLAGGPSSYNEQFF. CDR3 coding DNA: TGTGCCAACAGCCACGGACTAGCGGGAGGGCCCAGCTCCTACAATGAGCAGTTCTTC.

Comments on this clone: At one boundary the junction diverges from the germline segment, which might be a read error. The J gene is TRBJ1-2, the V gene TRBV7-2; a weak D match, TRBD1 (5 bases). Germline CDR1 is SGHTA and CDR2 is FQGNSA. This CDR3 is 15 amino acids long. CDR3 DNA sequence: TGTGCCAGCACCTTAGGACGACAGCCTAACTATGGCTACACCTTC. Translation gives CASTLGRQPNYGYTF.

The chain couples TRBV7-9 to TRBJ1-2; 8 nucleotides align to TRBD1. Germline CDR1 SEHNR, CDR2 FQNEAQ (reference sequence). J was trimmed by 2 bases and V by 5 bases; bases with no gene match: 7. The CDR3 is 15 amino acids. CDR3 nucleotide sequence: TGTGCCAGCAGCCAGACAGGGGACTCAAACTATGGCTACACCTTC. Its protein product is CASSQTGDSNYGYTF.

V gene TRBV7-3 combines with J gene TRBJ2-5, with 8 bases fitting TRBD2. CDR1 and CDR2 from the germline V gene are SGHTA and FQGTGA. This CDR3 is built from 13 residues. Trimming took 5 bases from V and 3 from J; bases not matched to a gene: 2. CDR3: CASSAGREETQYF. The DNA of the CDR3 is TGTGCCAGCAGCGCCGGGAGGGAAGAGACCCAGTACTTC. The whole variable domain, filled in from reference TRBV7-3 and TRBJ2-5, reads GAGVSQTPSNKVTEKGKYVELRCDPISGHTALYWYRQSLGQGPEFLIYFQGTGAADDSGLPNDRFFAVRPEGSVSTLKIQRTERGDSAVYLCASSAGREETQYFGPGTRLLVL.

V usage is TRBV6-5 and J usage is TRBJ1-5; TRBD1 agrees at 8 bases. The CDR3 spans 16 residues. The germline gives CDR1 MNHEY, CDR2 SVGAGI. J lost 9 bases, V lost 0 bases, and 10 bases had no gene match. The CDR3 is CASSYSFRGQAGPQHF. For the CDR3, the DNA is TGTGCCAGCAGTTACTCGTTTCGGGGACAGGCGGGGCCCCAGCATTTT.

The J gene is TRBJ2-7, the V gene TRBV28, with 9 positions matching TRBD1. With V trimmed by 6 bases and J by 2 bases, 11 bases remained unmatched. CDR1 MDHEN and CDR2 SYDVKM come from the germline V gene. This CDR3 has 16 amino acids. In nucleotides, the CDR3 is TGTGCCAGCAGCCCTTGGGGGACAGGGAAAACCTACGAGCAGTACTTC. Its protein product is CASSPWGTGKTYEQYF. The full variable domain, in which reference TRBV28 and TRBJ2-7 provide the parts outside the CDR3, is DVKVTQSSRYLVKRTGEKVFLECVQDMDHENMFWYRQDPGLGLRLIYFSYDVKMKEKGDIPEGYSVSREKKERFSLILESASTNQTSMYLCASSPWGTGKTYEQYFGPGTRLTVT.

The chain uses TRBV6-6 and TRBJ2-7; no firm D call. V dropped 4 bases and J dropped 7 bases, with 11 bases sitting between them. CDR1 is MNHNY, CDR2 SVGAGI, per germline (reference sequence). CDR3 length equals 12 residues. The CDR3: CASSLSPVEQYF. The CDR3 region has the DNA TGTGCCAGCAGTTTATCCCCTGTGGAGCAGTACTTC.

As DNA, the CDR3 is TGCAGCGTTGGTTGGGACTCATACAATGAGCAGTTCTTC. This codes for CSVGWDSYNEQFF. The gene calls are TRBV29-1 and TRBJ2-1; D is possibly TRBD2 (6 bases). V dropped 4 bases and J dropped 4 bases, with 11 bases sitting between them. Germline V CDR1 and CDR2: SQVTM, ANQGSEA. CDR3 length equals 13 residues.

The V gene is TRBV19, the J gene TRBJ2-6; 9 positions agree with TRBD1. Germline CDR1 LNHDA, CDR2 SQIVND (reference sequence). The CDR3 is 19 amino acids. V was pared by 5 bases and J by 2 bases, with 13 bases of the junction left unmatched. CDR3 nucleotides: TGTGCCAGTAGTCTAATGACAGGGGGAACCAGAGCTGGGGCCAACGTCCTGACTTTC. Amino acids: CASSLMTGGTRAGANVLTF.

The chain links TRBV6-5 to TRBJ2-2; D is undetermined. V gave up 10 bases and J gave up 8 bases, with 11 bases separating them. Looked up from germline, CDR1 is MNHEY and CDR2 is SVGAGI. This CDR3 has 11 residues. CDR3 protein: CATLLGGELFF. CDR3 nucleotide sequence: TGTGCCACCCTCCTCGGGGGGGAGCTGTTTTTT.

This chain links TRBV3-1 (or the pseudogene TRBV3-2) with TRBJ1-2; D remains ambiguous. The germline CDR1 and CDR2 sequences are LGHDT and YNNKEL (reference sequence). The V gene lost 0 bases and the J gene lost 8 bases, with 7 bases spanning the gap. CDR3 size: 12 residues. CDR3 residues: CASSQDQRGYTF. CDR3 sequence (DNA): TGTGCCAGCAGCCAAGATCAACGGGGCTACACCTTC.

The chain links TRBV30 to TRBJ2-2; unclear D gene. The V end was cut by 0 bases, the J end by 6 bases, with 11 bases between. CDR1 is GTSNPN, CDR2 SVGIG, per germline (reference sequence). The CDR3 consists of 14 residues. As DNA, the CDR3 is TGTGCCTGGAGTGTCTTAGTAGAGGCCGGGGAGCTGTTTTTT. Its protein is CAWSVLVEAGELFF.

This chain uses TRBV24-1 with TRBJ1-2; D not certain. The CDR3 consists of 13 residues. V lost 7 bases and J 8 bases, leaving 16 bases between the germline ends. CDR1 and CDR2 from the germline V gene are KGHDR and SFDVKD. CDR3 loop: CATSGIQTGGYTF. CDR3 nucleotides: TGTGCCACCAGCGGGATACAGACGGGGGGCTACACCTTC.

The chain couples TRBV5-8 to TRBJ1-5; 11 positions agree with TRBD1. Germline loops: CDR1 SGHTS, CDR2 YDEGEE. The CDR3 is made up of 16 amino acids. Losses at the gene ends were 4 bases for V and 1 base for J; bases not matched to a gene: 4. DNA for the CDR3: TGTGCCAGCAGCGCAGGACAGGGGGCCAGCAATCAGCCCCAGCATTTT. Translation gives CASSAGQGASNQPQHF. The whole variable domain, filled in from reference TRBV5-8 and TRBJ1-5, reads EAGVTQSPTHLIKTRGQQATLRCSPISGHTSVYWYQQALGLGLQFLLWYDEGEERNRGNFPPRFSGRQFPNYSSELNVNALELEDSALYLCASSAGQGASNQPQHFGDGTRLSIL.

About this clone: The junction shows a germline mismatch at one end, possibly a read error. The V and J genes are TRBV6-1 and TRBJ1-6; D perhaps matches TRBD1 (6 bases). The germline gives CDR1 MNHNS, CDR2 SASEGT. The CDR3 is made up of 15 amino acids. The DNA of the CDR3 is TGTGCCAGCCGTGATACCGGGACATTCAATTCACCCCTCCACTTT. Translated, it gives CASRDTGTFNSPLHF.